These 10 T cell receptor beta chains came from one sample sequenced in a study of CD8 T cells in Susac syndrome. With random hexamers, reverse transcription was performed on about 0.5 to 1 ug of RNA. Using its own MiXCR run on the immunoSEQ multiplex PCR reads, TCRdb lists one record per CDR3 protein. This sample has 110,000 to 150,000 distinct CDR3 sequences, with almost 96% found just once. The sample consisted of CD4+ T cells from PBMCs. These receptors all stem from a human donor with Susac syndrome.

The CDR3 DNA reads as TGCAGTGCTAGAATAACCGGGACAGCCAACAATGAGCAGTTCTTC. Its protein product is CSARITGTANNEQFF. This chain uses TRBV20-1 with TRBJ2-1; 7 bases line up with TRBD1. Germline V gene data show CDR1 as DFQATT and CDR2 as SNEGSKA (reference sequence). Germline trimming cut 2 bases from V and 5 bases from J; bases unmatched to any gene: 9. The length of the CDR3 is 15 residues.

This rearrangement joins TRBV20-1 to TRBJ1-2; D uncertain. The V end lost 7 bases, the J end lost 13 bases, and 10 bases lay between the germline ends. Germline CDR1 reads DFQATT; CDR2 reads SNEGSKA (reference sequence). The CDR3 runs to 8 residues. CDR3 nucleotides: TGCAGTGTTCTAGGGAGCACCTTC. Translated, it gives CSVLGSTF.

V usage is TRBV3-1 and J usage is TRBJ2-7; D gene unclear. Per germline, CDR1 LGHDT and CDR2 YNNKEL (reference sequence). The CDR3 has 15 residues. With 1 base removed from V and 1 base from J, the gap between germline ends came to 11 bases. The CDR3 is CASSQATPASYEQYF. The CDR3 DNA is TGTGCCAGCAGCCAAGCAACTCCGGCTTCCTACGAGCAGTACTTC.

The chain is built from TRBV6-5 and TRBJ1-5; D is unresolved. Per germline, CDR1 MNHEY and CDR2 SVGAGI. The CDR3 runs to 15 residues. Trimming removed 2 bases from V and 2 bases from J, with 10 bases in between. The CDR3 reads CASSYKAGRNQPQHF. The CDR3 DNA is TGTGCCAGCAGTTACAAAGCAGGACGCAATCAGCCCCAGCATTTT.

The CDR3 protein is CASRSSGGVSGANVLTF. The DNA for the CDR3 is TGTGCCAGCAGATCTTCGGGGGGGGTTTCCGGGGCCAACGTCCTGACTTTC. The V gene is TRBV7-9, the J gene TRBJ2-6; 8 positions agree with TRBD2. The V gene's germline CDR1 is SEHNR and CDR2 FQNEAQ (reference sequence). The CDR3 is 17 residues long. With V trimmed by 6 bases and J by 4 bases, 11 bases remained unmatched.

The rearrangement links TRBV7-3 to TRBJ1-1; TRBD1 is a possible D gene (5 bases). The germline CDR1 and CDR2 sequences are SGHTA and FQGTGA. The ends were cut back, 1 base at V and 0 bases at J, with 9 bases in the middle. The CDR3 covers 15 residues. CDR3 sequence (DNA): TGTGCCAGCAGCTTAATCCCAGGGATGAACACTGAAGCTTTCTTT. It encodes CASSLIPGMNTEAFF.

This rearrangement joins TRBV6-6 to TRBJ1-4; D might be TRBD1 (5 bases). CDR1 MNHNY and CDR2 SVGAGI come from the germline V gene (reference sequence). This CDR3 comprises 13 residues. Trimming took 6 bases from V and 4 from J, leaving 9 bases between them. CDR3 coding DNA: TGTGCCAGCAGGGTAGGGGTTAATGAAAAACTGTTTTTT. Amino acid sequence: CASRVGVNEKLFF.

V gene TRBV5-1 combines with J gene TRBJ2-5, with a weak D call TRBD1 (5 bases). From germline, CDR1 is SGHRS and CDR2 YFSETQ. V shed 4 bases and J shed 2 bases, with 9 bases lying between them. This CDR3 has 13 residues. For the CDR3, the DNA is TGCGCCAGCAGCGATCGACAGCAAGAGACCCAGTACTTC. Translated, it gives CASSDRQQETQYF.

V usage is TRBV19 and J usage is TRBJ2-7; TRBD1 is a possible D gene (5 bases). The length of the CDR3 is 11 residues. V lost 6 bases to trimming and J lost 3 bases, with 6 bases between them. Germline V gives CDR1 LNHDA, CDR2 SQIVND (reference sequence). CDR3 in amino acids: CASRGVYEQYF. The CDR3 DNA is TGTGCCAGTAGAGGGGTCTACGAGCAGTACTTC.

The rearrangement joins TRBV5-4 to TRBJ2-5; D is unclear. Trimming took off 0 bases at V and 5 bases at J, with 5 bases between the two ends. The CDR3 sequence is 12 residues long. Germline assignment: CDR1 SGHNT and CDR2 YYREEE (reference sequence). The chain's CDR3 is CASSLDVETQYF. DNA of the CDR3: TGTGCCAGCAGCTTGGACGTGGAGACCCAGTACTTC.